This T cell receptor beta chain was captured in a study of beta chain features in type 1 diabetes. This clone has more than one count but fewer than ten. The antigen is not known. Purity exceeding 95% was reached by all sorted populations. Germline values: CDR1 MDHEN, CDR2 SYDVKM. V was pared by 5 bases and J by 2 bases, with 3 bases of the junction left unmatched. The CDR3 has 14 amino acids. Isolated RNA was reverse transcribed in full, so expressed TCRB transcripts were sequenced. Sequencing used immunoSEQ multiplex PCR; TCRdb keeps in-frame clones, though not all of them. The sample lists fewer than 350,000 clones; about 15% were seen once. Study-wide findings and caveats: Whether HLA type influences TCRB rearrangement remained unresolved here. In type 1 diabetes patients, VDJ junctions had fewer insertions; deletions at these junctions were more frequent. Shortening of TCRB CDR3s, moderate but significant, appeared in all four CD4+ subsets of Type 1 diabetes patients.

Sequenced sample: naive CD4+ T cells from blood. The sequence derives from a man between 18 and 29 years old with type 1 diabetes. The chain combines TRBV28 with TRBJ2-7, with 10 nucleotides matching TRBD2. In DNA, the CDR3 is TGTGCCAGCAGTCGAAGCGGGAGGGCCTACGAGCAGTACTTC. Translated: CASSRSGRAYEQYF.